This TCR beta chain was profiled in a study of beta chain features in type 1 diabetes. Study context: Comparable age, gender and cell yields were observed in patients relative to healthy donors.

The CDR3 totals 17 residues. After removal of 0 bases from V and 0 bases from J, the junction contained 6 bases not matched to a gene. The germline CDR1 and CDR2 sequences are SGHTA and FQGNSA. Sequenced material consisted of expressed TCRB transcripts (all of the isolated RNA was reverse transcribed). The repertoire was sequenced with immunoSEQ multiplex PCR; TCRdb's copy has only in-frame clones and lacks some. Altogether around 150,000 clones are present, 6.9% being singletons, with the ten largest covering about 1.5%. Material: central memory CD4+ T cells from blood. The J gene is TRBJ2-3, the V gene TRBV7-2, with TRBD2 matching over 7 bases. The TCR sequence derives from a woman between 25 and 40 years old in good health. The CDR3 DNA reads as TGTGCCAGCAGCTTAGCGGCCGGGACTATCAGCACAGATACGCAGTATTTT. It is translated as CASSLAAGTISTDTQYF.